Detailed here is one T cell receptor beta chain. Reverse transcription of roughly 0.45 to 1 ug RNA was performed with random hexamers. MiXCR, run by TCRdb on the immunoSEQ multiplex PCR reads, gives a single entry per CDR3 protein. The sample holds 100,000 to 150,000 distinct CDR3 sequences; about 95% are singletons and the top ten take roughly 0.11%. After removal of 4 bases from V and 5 bases from J, the junction contained 2 bases not matched to a gene. The CDR3 loop spans 12 amino acids. CDR1 and CDR2 (germline): SQVTM, ANQGSEA. This sample was taken from a study of CD8 T cells in Susac syndrome. Blood CD8+ and CD4+ T cells underwent high-throughput TCR beta sequencing.

Sequencing was performed on CD4+ T cells from PBMCs. The clonotype comes from a human donor in good health. V is TRBV29-1 and J is TRBJ2-7, with 10 bases matching TRBD2. The DNA of the CDR3 is TGCAGCGTTGTACTAGCGGGAAACGAGCAGTACTTC. It yields the protein CSVVLAGNEQYF.